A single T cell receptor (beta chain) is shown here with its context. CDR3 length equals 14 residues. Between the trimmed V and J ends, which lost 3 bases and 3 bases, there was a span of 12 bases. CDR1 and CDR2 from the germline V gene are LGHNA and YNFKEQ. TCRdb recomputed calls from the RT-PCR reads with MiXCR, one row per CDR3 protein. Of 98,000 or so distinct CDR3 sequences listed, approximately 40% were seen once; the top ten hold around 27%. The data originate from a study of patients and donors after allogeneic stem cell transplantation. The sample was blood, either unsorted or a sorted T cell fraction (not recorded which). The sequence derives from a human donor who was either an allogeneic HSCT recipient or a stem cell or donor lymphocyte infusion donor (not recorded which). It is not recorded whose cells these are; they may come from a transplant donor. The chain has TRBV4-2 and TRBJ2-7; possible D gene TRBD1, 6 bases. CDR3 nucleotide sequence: TGTGCCAGCAGCCATCAGACCAGGGGCTACGAGCAGTACTTC. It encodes CASSHQTRGYEQYF.